This T cell receptor beta chain was captured in a study of blood T cells in healthy people across ages. This clonotype was observed many times. Its antigen is not known. Study-wide findings and caveats: Older individuals had lower TCR beta diversity per million T cells (the decline was roughly linear).

J was trimmed by 7 bases and V by 0 bases; bases with no gene match: 7. This CDR3 has 16 amino acids. Looked up from germline, CDR1 is DFQATT and CDR2 is SNEGSKA (reference sequence). Sample-barcoded 5' priming and a J-beta primer mix drove a second PCR of roughly 7 to 11 cycles. Each CDR3 protein gets one entry after TCRdb re-called the 5' RACE reads with MiXCR. The sample lists about 1,800,000 distinct CDR3 sequences; 25% to 30% were seen once. J is TRBJ2-1 and V is TRBV20-1; 12 bases fit TRBD2. The sample consisted of blood. The sequence came from a woman in her 30s in good health. The CDR3 bases are TGCAGTGCTAGAGATGAGCCTAGCGGGAGGGTAAATGAGCAGTTCTTC. Its protein product is CSARDEPSGRVNEQFF.